This T cell receptor (beta chain) came from a study of STAT3 mutations in large granular lymphocyte leukemia. Regarding this clone: The antigen is not known.

Findings of the study overall: Clonal expansion was inferred from samples taken at other timepoints. Every T-cell large granular lymphocyte leukemia patient had at least one immunodominant TCR beta clonotype.

Germline V CDR1 and CDR2: KGHSH, LQKENI. V shed 3 bases and J 4 bases; nucleotides not matched to a gene: 9. The CDR3 runs to 16 residues. TCRbeta libraries averaged around 37,000 productive templates per sample. TCRdb's table, derived via immunoSEQ multiplex PCR, lists solely in-frame clones and lacks some. The sample holds over 25,000 clones, roughly 86% seen once. The clonotype was recovered from a man aged 60 to 75 with T-cell large granular lymphocyte leukemia. Some clones in this sample may be carry-over from other donors' samples. The material sequenced was peripheral blood mononuclear cells. V and J are TRBV18 and TRBJ2-7; TRBD2 agrees at 10 bases. The CDR3 DNA sequence: TGTGCCAGCTCACCGCCGAACGGACTAGCGGTATACGAGCAGTACTTC. As protein: CASSPPNGLAVYEQYF.